This TCR beta chain was sequenced in a study of blood T cell repertoires in COVID-19. As for the study in general: COVID-19 samples from acute and convalescent phases originated in the United States, Italy and Spain.

Profiled with immunoSEQ multiplex PCR; TCRdb holds only in-frame clones, not every one. This repertoire shows a few hundred thousand clones, 86% found once; its top ten account for 5.5% to 6.5%. Germline V gene sequence: CDR1 SGHVS, CDR2 FQNEAQ. Trimming cost V 6 bases and J 3 bases, with 17 bases left between them. The CDR3 runs 15 residues. The chain is built from TRBV7-8 and TRBJ1-2; tentative D call: TRBD1 (6 bases). The TCR sequence derives from a man in his sixties with acute or convalescent COVID-19. Material for sequencing was peripheral blood. Here the CDR3 reads CASSSSDQGHYGYTF. For the CDR3, the DNA is TGTGCCAGCAGTTCAAGTGATCAGGGGCACTATGGCTACACCTTC.